This is a list of T cell receptor beta chains from one sample in a study of cytomegalovirus exposure and HLA in healthy donors. The repertoire was sequenced with immunoSEQ multiplex PCR; TCRdb's copy has only in-frame clones and lacks some. The repertoire holds more than 110,000 clones, with approximately 63% as singletons. Sequences were obtained from PBMCs. The receptors stem from a woman in her fifties or sixties in good health and CMV-seropositive. Both conserved end residues are trimmed from each CDR3. D genes are given only for firm matches.

v_call,d_call,j_call,cdr3_aa
TRBV7-2,-,TRBJ1-1,ASSAPRRDTARAF
TRBV28,-,TRBJ2-1,ASSSSRVYNEQF
TRBV6-6,-,TRBJ1-2,ASSPTERADYT
TRBV6-5,TRBD1,TRBJ2-7,ASSRQGFSNEQY
TRBV28,-,TRBJ2-4,ASSPQGNLAKNIQY
TRBV2,-,TRBJ2-3,ASRAGLNTDTQY
TRBV25-1,-,TRBJ2-7,ASSRGAEQY
TRBV10-1,-,TRBJ1-2,ASSPTEGYGYT
TRBV6-6,TRBD1,TRBJ2-2,ASSYPNRGNTGELF
TRBV2,-,TRBJ1-4,ASSPGGDANEKLF
TRBV5-1,TRBD1,TRBJ2-7,ASSLGVRTGGTYEQY
TRBV19,-,TRBJ1-5,ASGQGLGPQH
TRBV5-1,TRBD1,TRBJ1-4,ASSLAGGTNEKLF
TRBV28,-,TRBJ1-3,ASSFSSSGNTIY
TRBV6-5,-,TRBJ1-1,ASKIQVMNTEAF
TRBV27,-,TRBJ2-3,ASSLQGIGTDTQY
TRBV6-5,-,TRBJ1-3,ASSYGGEGSGNTIY